A selection of T cell receptor beta chains follows, all from one sample in a study of blood T cells in healthy people across ages. One entry per CDR3 protein results from TCRdb running MiXCR on the 5' RACE reads. The sample yields hundreds of thousands of distinct CDR3 sequences, about 61% seen once. The specimen sequenced was blood. These receptors were collected from a man between 35 and 55 years old in good health. CDR3s include the opening cysteine and the closing phenylalanine or tryptophan. Fields, in order: clone size, V gene, J gene, D gene, CDR3 DNA, CDR3 protein. D genes are given only for firm matches. Not every row has a clone size; where given, it reads once, few, many or a size class.

few	TRBV5-1	TRBJ2-3	TRBD1	TGCGCCAGCAGCCGGCAGGGGGAAGGCACAGATACGCAGTATTTT	CASSRQGEGTDTQYF
-	TRBV10-3	TRBJ2-4	TRBD1	TGTGCCAGCAGATCGGGACAGGGGGAAGTTTACATTCAGTACTTC	CASRSGQGEVYIQYF
-	TRBV4-2	TRBJ1-1	-	TGTGCCAGCAGCCAAGAATTGAGGGGGACGGCGAACACTGAAGCTTTCTTT	CASSQELRGTANTEAFF
-	TRBV6-5	TRBJ2-3	TRBD1	TGTGCCAGCAGTTATCACGGACAGGGGTCAGATACGCAGTATTTT	CASSYHGQGSDTQYF
-	TRBV6-6	TRBJ2-2	-	TGTGCCAGCAGTTACGCAGCCTGGGGGGAGCTGTTTTTT	CASSYAAWGELFF
-	TRBV20-1	TRBJ2-1	-	TGCAGTGCTAGACGCCGAGGGGCCAGCTCCTACAATGAGCAGTTCTTC	CSARRRGASSYNEQFF
-	TRBV5-1	TRBJ2-5	TRBD1	TGCGCCAGCAGCTCGGGACAGGGGGCAATATTCGGAGAGACCCAGTACTTC	CASSSGQGAIFGETQYF
-	TRBV28	TRBJ1-2	TRBD1	TGTGCCAGCAGCCCCACGGACAGGGGGCGCGATGGCTACACCTTC	CASSPTDRGRDGYTF
few	TRBV9	TRBJ2-3	TRBD2	TGTGCCAGCAGCGTAGCTCCAGGACTAGCTTATGGAGATACGCAGTATTTT	CASSVAPGLAYGDTQYF
few	TRBV15	TRBJ2-7	-	TGTGCCACCAGCACAGGGTTGGGATCCTACGAGCAGTACTTC	CATSTGLGSYEQYF
-	TRBV7-9	TRBJ2-4	-	TGTGCCAGCAGCTTACTTTCCGCAAGCGGAGACATTCAGTACTTC	CASSLLSASGDIQYF
-	TRBV24-1	TRBJ2-1	TRBD2	TGTGCCACCAGTGAAACTAGCGGGGGGACACTCAATGAGCAGTTCTTC	CATSETSGGTLNEQFF
-	TRBV6-1	TRBJ1-5	-	TGTGCCAGCAGTGAGGGGGCGCATCAGCCCCAGCATTTT	CASSEGAHQPQHF
-	TRBV7-6	TRBJ2-5	TRBD1	TGTGCCAGCAGCCCTAGAGTAGGGGGCACGGAGACCCAGTACTTC	CASSPRVGGTETQYF
-	TRBV4-3	TRBJ2-1	-	TGCGCCAGCAGCCAAGAGGGCGGTTGGGGGAATGAGCAGTTCTTC	CASSQEGGWGNEQFF
-	TRBV12-3/TRBV12-4	TRBJ2-5	-	TGTGCCAGCAGTTTCCTGGCGGGTGGTGTGGCTGGAGGGACCCAGTACTTC	CASSFLAGGVAGGTQYF
-	TRBV6-2/TRBV6-3	TRBJ2-2	-	TGTGTCAGCAGTGTGGTCGGCGTAATATCGGGGGAGCTGTTTTTT	CVSSVVGVISGELFF
-	TRBV28	TRBJ2-7	-	TGTGCCAGCACACTTTTAGGCCCCTACGAGCAGTACTTC	CASTLLGPYEQYF
-	TRBV6-2/TRBV6-3	TRBJ1-2	TRBD1	TGTGCCAGCAGGGAACAGGGGTACTATGGCTACACCTTC	CASREQGYYGYTF
-	TRBV6-2/TRBV6-3	TRBJ2-2	-	TGTGCCAGCATCAACGACGGGGTGACCGGGGAGCTGTTTTTT	CASINDGVTGELFF
-	TRBV15	TRBJ1-4	TRBD1	TGTGCCACCAGCAGAGGTCCCGGGACAGGGGCTCGGAATGAAAAACTGTTTTTT	CATSRGPGTGARNEKLFF
-	TRBV4-3	TRBJ2-7	-	TGCGCCAGCAGCCAAGGCACAGGGACGTTGCGGTCCTACGAGCAGTACTTC	CASSQGTGTLRSYEQYF
-	TRBV7-8	TRBJ1-4	-	TGTGCCAGCAGCCCCCAAGACAGTCTGGATGAAAAACTGTTTTTT	CASSPQDSLDEKLFF
few	TRBV10-3	TRBJ2-7	-	TGTGCCATCAGAGTGAACCACGAGCAGTACTTC	CAIRVNHEQYF
-	TRBV20-1	TRBJ2-1	TRBD2	TGCAGTGCCCTGATGACTAGCGGGAGGGCCAATGAGCAGTTCTTC	CSALMTSGRANEQFF
-	TRBV6-5	TRBJ2-3	-	TGTGCCAGCAGTTACTCAGAACTGGGAGGTGGGGATACGCAGTATTTT	CASSYSELGGGDTQYF
-	TRBV7-9	TRBJ2-7	-	TGTGCCAGCGCTATGGGGCAGTACTACGAGCAGTACTTC	CASAMGQYYEQYF
-	TRBV6-2/TRBV6-3	TRBJ2-1	TRBD2	TGTGCCAGCAGTCTAGCGGGAGGGCCCCATGAGCAGTTCTTC	CASSLAGGPHEQFF
-	TRBV12-3/TRBV12-4	TRBJ2-7	-	TGTGCCAGCAGTTTCATCCCCCACGAGCAGTACTTC	CASSFIPHEQYF
-	TRBV20-1	TRBJ1-5	TRBD1	TGCAGTGGGAGGGACAGGGCCACGGGTCAGCCCCAGCATTTT	CSGRDRATGQPQHF
-	TRBV6-2/TRBV6-3	TRBJ1-2	-	TGTGCCAGCAGCCATACAGGGACTACCTATGGCTACACCTTC	CASSHTGTTYGYTF
-	TRBV6-1	TRBJ2-3	-	TGTGCCAGCAGTGAAGACAGGCCCAATGGGGATACGCAGTATTTT	CASSEDRPNGDTQYF
-	TRBV10-3	TRBJ2-3	TRBD1	TGTGCCATCAGTGAGTTCCGGTTTCGGGACAGAGCTTATACGCGGTATTTT	CAISEFRFRDRAYTRYF
once	TRBV12-3/TRBV12-4	TRBJ2-4	TRBD2	TGTGCCAGCAACCGGGGGGGCGGCCAAAACATTCAGTACTTC	CASNRGGGQNIQYF
-	TRBV18	TRBJ2-1	TRBD2	TGTGCCAGCTCACCAGTCTTGCGCCTAGCGGGATGGTCTGACAATGAGCAGTTCTTC	CASSPVLRLAGWSDNEQFF
-	TRBV6-4	TRBJ2-3	TRBD1	TGTGCCAGCAGATCAGCGCCCAGGACAGGGGCAACAGATACGCAGTATTTT	CASRSAPRTGATDTQYF
-	TRBV20-1	TRBJ2-7	-	TGCAGTGCTAGTAGGCTTCCCGAGCAGTACTTC	CSASRLPEQYF
-	TRBV7-2	TRBJ2-7	TRBD1	TGTGCCAGCAGCTCGACAGGGGCCTACGAGCAGTACTTC	CASSSTGAYEQYF
few	TRBV7-3	TRBJ1-5	-	TGTGCCAGCAGCTTAGGCTTGAAGGGTCAGCCCCAGCATTTT	CASSLGLKGQPQHF
-	TRBV6-2/TRBV6-3	TRBJ2-6	-	TGTGTCACTAACCCGGCCTCTGGGGCCAACGTCCTGACTTTC	CVTNPASGANVLTF
-	TRBV12-3/TRBV12-4	TRBJ2-7	-	TGTGCCAGCAGCCCTTTGGTCTTAAGCAGTAGATCCTACGAGCAGTACTTC	CASSPLVLSSRSYEQYF
few	TRBV27	TRBJ1-2	-	TGTGCCAGCAGTTTCGGGTCAGGGTTCTATGGCTACACCTTC	CASSFGSGFYGYTF
few	TRBV29-1	TRBJ2-5	-	TGCAGCGTTGCCTTAGTACGCCAAGAGACCCAGTACTTC	CSVALVRQETQYF
-	TRBV6-5	TRBJ2-3	TRBD2	TGTGCCAGCAGTTACGGGACTAGCGGCGCCGCTAGCACAGATACGCAGTATTTT	CASSYGTSGAASTDTQYF
few	TRBV4-2	TRBJ2-2	-	TGTGCCAGCAGCCAAGATGTTACAGGCCCTTCCGGGGAGCTGTTTTTT	CASSQDVTGPSGELFF
-	TRBV28	TRBJ2-7	-	TGTGCCAGCAGCCTGAAGACCTACGAGCAGTACTTC	CASSLKTYEQYF
-	TRBV20-1	TRBJ2-3	TRBD1	TGCAGTGCTACTAAACCGGGACAGTCCACAGATACGCAGTATTTT	CSATKPGQSTDTQYF
-	TRBV7-9	TRBJ1-4	TRBD1	TGTGCCAGCAGCGTGGACAGGCGCCTGTTTTTT	CASSVDRRLFF
-	TRBV11-2	TRBJ1-2	-	TGTGCCAGCAGCTTAGAAACAGGGATTAACTATGGCTACACCTTC	CASSLETGINYGYTF
few	TRBV29-1	TRBJ2-6	-	TGCAGCGTTGTTGGCCAACCTTCTGGGGCCAACGTCCTGACTTTC	CSVVGQPSGANVLTF
-	TRBV12-3/TRBV12-4	TRBJ2-1	-	TGTGCCAGCAGTTTAGAGCCTAGCTCCTACAATGAGCAGTTCTTC	CASSLEPSSYNEQFF
-	TRBV5-1	TRBJ2-1	TRBD2	TGCGCCAGCAGCTTGACTAGCGGGGCCCACAATGAGCAGTTCTTC	CASSLTSGAHNEQFF
-	TRBV12-3/TRBV12-4	TRBJ1-5	-	TGTGCCAGTAGAGCCCCTACAGTCTTCGGGGGCAATCAGCCCCAGCATTTT	CASRAPTVFGGNQPQHF
many	TRBV27	TRBJ1-1	-	TGTGCCAGCAGTTTGGGGGTCTCAGCTGAAGCTTTCTTT	CASSLGVSAEAFF
many	TRBV7-2	TRBJ2-7	-	TGTGCCAGCAGCTTAGGCAGGGTAAAGGGCGAGCAGTACTTC	CASSLGRVKGEQYF
-	TRBV20-1	TRBJ2-7	-	TGCAGTGCCAGGCGGGAAAAAGGCCACTACGAGCAGTACTTC	CSARREKGHYEQYF
-	TRBV7-8	TRBJ1-5	-	TGTGCCAGCAGCTTAGCGGGCACCAATCAGCCCCAGCATTTT	CASSLAGTNQPQHF